This T cell receptor beta chain stems from a study of T cell repertoires in cytomegalovirus infection. Study overall: In public TCR beta signatures, there were indications of both CMV infection and matching HLA type.

Whole-study findings and limits: Identification of carriers of CMV plus the relevant HLA was performed using cumulative public TCR beta family frequency. In two of eight donors, the top clonotype was HLA-C-restricted CMV-specific.

TCRdb used MiXCR to reprocess the reads, holding one entry per CDR3 protein. The table lists under 200,000 distinct CDR3 sequences, roughly 17% of them singletons. Remarks on this clonotype: Its antigen is unknown.

The clonotype originates from a human donor in good health (CMV status not recorded). Some clones in this sample may be carry-over from other donors' samples. Input material: CD8+ T cells from PBMCs.

The CDR3 DNA follows: TGCAGTGCTTCTAAGGCGAGGAACACTGAAGCTTTCTTT. This codes for CSASKARNTEAFF. The chain employs TRBV20-1 and TRBJ1-1; D remains ambiguous. The CDR3 is 13 amino acids. CDR1 and CDR2 from the germline V gene are DFQATT and SNEGSKA (reference sequence). The V gene lost 5 bases and the J gene lost 1 base, with 11 bases spanning the gap.